The 30 T cell receptor beta chains listed next were all sequenced from one sample in a study of blood T cell repertoires in COVID-19. Some clones are missing from TCRdb's copy, which holds only in-frame ones; the method was immunoSEQ multiplex PCR. This sample has tens of thousands of clones, with 82% found just once. Sequenced input: peripheral blood. All receptors come from a man older than 75 with COVID-19, enrolled during active disease.

A few counts support this clone. The CDR3 nucleotides are TGTGCCAGCAGTTACGGCAGCGAATATAGCAATCAGCCCCAGCATTTT. It encodes CASSYGSEYSNQPQHF. The rearrangement links TRBV6-6 to TRBJ1-5; no definite D call. V was clipped by 2 bases and J by 0 bases, with 11 bases between them. This CDR3 has 16 residues. CDR1 and CDR2 from the germline V gene are MNHNY and SVGAGI (reference sequence).

The chain recombines TRBV7-2 with TRBJ1-1, with 8 bases identical to TRBD1. The J segment lost 7 bases and the V segment lost 2 bases, leaving 12 bases of the junction unmatched. Germline assignment: CDR1 SGHTA and CDR2 FQGNSA. This CDR3 is built from 16 residues. CDR3 residues: CASSLSGTGVFSEAFF. The CDR3 DNA sequence: TGTGCCAGCAGCTTATCCGGGACAGGAGTTTTTAGTGAAGCTTTCTTT. The full variable domain, completed using reference TRBV7-2 and TRBJ1-1, is GAGVSQSPSNKVTEKGKDVELRCDPISGHTALYWYRQSLGQGLEFLIYFQGNSAPDKSGLPSDRFSAERTGGSVSTLTIQRTQQEDSAVYLCASSLSGTGVFSEAFFGQGTRLTVV.

The V gene is TRBV7-2, the J gene TRBJ2-5, with D possibly TRBD2 on 5 matching bases. From germline, CDR1 is SGHTA and CDR2 FQGNSA. The CDR3 sequence is 12 residues long. Trimming shortened V by 5 bases and J by 6 bases, and 10 bases separated the two germline ends. In DNA, the CDR3 is TGTGCCAGCAGCCCTCGAGGGCAGACCCAGTACTTC. This gives the protein CASSPRGQTQYF. The full variable domain, with the rest looked up from reference TRBV7-2 and TRBJ2-5, is GAGVSQSPSNKVTEKGKDVELRCDPISGHTALYWYRQSLGQGLEFLIYFQGNSAPDKSGLPSDRFSAERTGGSVSTLTIQRTQQEDSAVYLCASSPRGQTQYFGPGTRLLVL.

This sequence joins TRBV20-1 and TRBJ2-1, with no clear D. The V gene lost 5 bases and the J gene lost 5 bases, with 4 bases spanning the gap. The CDR3 has 10 residues. Per the germline V gene, CDR1 is DFQATT and CDR2 is SNEGSKA (reference sequence). As DNA, the CDR3 is TGCAGTGCTTCGGACAATGAGCAGTTCTTC. Its protein is CSASDNEQFF.

The CDR3 region has the DNA TGTGCCAGCAGTTTGGGACAGGGGGCATCCTACGAGCAGTACGTC. This codes for CASSLGQGASYEQYV. The gene calls are TRBV6-5 and TRBJ2-7, with 12 bases that match TRBD1. This CDR3 comprises 15 residues. V dropped 4 bases and J dropped 1; count of bases not matched to a gene: 2. CDR1 is MNHEY and CDR2 is SVGAGI in the germline V gene.

The chain couples TRBV7-9 to TRBJ2-5; 7 nucleotides match TRBD1. The CDR3 has 14 amino acids. The trim removed 5 bases at V and 3 bases at J, leaving 6 bases unmatched. Germline V gene sequence: CDR1 SEHNR, CDR2 FQNEAQ (reference sequence). This CDR3 reads CASSRWDREETQYF. CDR3 sequence (DNA): TGTGCCAGCAGCCGGTGGGACAGAGAAGAGACCCAGTACTTC.

This chain connects TRBV4-3 to TRBJ1-1; D remains ambiguous. The CDR3 has 15 amino acids. The V end was cut by 1 base, the J end by 2 bases, with 11 bases between. Germline V gene lookup returns CDR1 LGHNA and CDR2 YSLEER. As DNA, the CDR3 is TGCGCCAGCAGCCAAGGATCCGCGGGAAACACTGAAGCTTTCTTT. Its translation is CASSQGSAGNTEAFF.

The gene calls are TRBV18 and TRBJ1-1; a weak D match, TRBD1 (6 bases). The V and J ends lost 5 bases and 11 bases respectively, with 12 bases between them. This CDR3 has 11 amino acids. Germline CDR1 is KGHSH and CDR2 is LQKENI. CDR3 sequence (DNA): TGTGCCAGCTCAACACAGGGAGGGGCTTTCTTT. Translation: CASSTQGGAFF.

This rearrangement joins TRBV5-4 to TRBJ2-3, with TRBD2 matching 11 bases. The CDR3 is 16 residues long. V dropped 0 bases and J dropped 6; count of bases not matched to a gene: 6. The germline gives CDR1 SGHNT, CDR2 YYREEE (reference sequence). This CDR3 is CASSLDTSGSPDTQYF. The DNA of the CDR3 is TGTGCCAGCAGCTTGGACACTAGCGGGAGCCCCGATACGCAGTATTTT.

This clone appeared a few times. The chain carries TRBV4-3 and TRBJ2-3; 9 bases are a match to TRBD1. V gave up 1 base and J gave up 1 base; unmatched junction bases: 0. The germline V gene has CDR1 LGHNA and CDR2 YSLEER. The CDR3 is 15 amino acids. The CDR3 DNA follows: TGCGCCAGCAGCCAAGGACAGGGGGGCACAGATACGCAGTATTTT. Its translation: CASSQGQGGTDTQYF.

The V and J genes are TRBV30 and TRBJ1-2; D might be TRBD1 (6 bases). Germline assignment: CDR1 GTSNPN and CDR2 SVGIG (reference sequence). This CDR3 contains 13 residues. Trimming pared 4 bases from V and 5 bases from J, leaving 14 bases between. CDR3 amino acids: CAWMRPGEYGYTF. CDR3 sequence (DNA): TGTGCCTGGATGCGGCCAGGGGAGTATGGCTACACCTTC.

The chain couples TRBV9 to TRBJ2-3, with 9 bases fitting TRBD2. Looked up from germline, CDR1 is SGDLS and CDR2 is YYNGEE. CDR3 length: 17 residues. V dropped 3 bases and J dropped 1; count of bases not matched to a gene: 9. This CDR3 is CASSAAGGRGGTDTQYF. CDR3 nucleotides: TGTGCCAGCAGCGCCGCGGGGGGGCGCGGGGGCACAGATACGCAGTATTTT.

The genes are TRBV4-1 and TRBJ1-2, with D perhaps TRBD1 (5 bases). Germline-derived CDR1 and CDR2 are MGHRA and YSYEKL. With 1 base removed from V and 8 bases from J, the gap between germline ends came to 14 bases. CDR3 length: 14 residues. In DNA, the CDR3 is TGCGCCAGCAGCCAAGGCGGGGCCCCGGAGGGCTACACCTTC. Translated: CASSQGGAPEGYTF.

This chain uses TRBV28 with TRBJ2-3; 11 bases are shared with TRBD2. The V segment lost 8 bases and the J segment 0 bases; nucleotides outside the gene matches: 13. Germline CDR1 is MDHEN and CDR2 is SYDVKM. The length of the CDR3 is 18 residues. In DNA form, the CDR3 reads TGTGCCAGCTGGGGGCTAGCGGGGGGTTCCCCTAGCACAGATACGCAGTATTTT. It codes for CASWGLAGGSPSTDTQYF.

The rearrangement links TRBV5-5 to TRBJ2-4; D may be TRBD2 (6 bases). CDR3 length: 18 residues. The V and J ends lost 6 bases and 0 bases respectively, with 22 bases between them. Germline V CDR1 and CDR2: SGHKS, YYEKEE (reference sequence). CDR3 sequence (DNA): TGTGCCAGCACCATCCGGGGGTCGCCGAATCTAGCCAAAAACATTCAGTACTTC. Residues: CASTIRGSPNLAKNIQYF.

J is TRBJ2-1 and V is TRBV9; maybe TRBD2 (6 bases). Trimming took off 3 bases at V and 0 bases at J, with 13 bases between the two ends. Germline V gives CDR1 SGDLS, CDR2 YYNGEE. The CDR3 has 16 residues. The DNA for the CDR3 is TGTGCCAGCAGCGGGGGGACTCCAAGCTCCTACAATGAGCAGTTCTTC. It yields the protein CASSGGTPSSYNEQFF.

This chain connects TRBV19 to TRBJ1-5; 7 nucleotides agree with TRBD1. This CDR3 is built from 16 residues. CDR1 and CDR2 (germline): LNHDA, SQIVND (reference sequence). J lost 3 bases, V lost 5 bases, and 10 bases had no gene match. The chain's CDR3 is CASSSRTGSLNQPQHF. The CDR3 DNA reads as TGTGCCAGTAGTTCACGGACAGGAAGCCTCAATCAGCCCCAGCATTTT.

This sequence joins TRBV7-2 and TRBJ1-5; D is unclear. Trimming removed 1 base at V and 4 bases at J, with 11 bases between. This CDR3 comprises 15 residues. CDR1 SGHTA and CDR2 FQGNSA come from the germline V gene. The CDR3 bases are TGTGCCAGCAGCTTAGTTGTGAGGTCAAATCAGCCCCAGCATTTT. It translates to CASSLVVRSNQPQHF.

The chain has TRBV4-3 and TRBJ1-3, with TRBD1 matching over 7 bases. CDR1 LGHNA and CDR2 YSLEER come from the germline V gene. This CDR3 contains 15 residues. J lost 4 bases, V lost 4 bases, and 7 bases had no gene match. The chain's CDR3 is CASSRDRARGNTIYF. Here the CDR3 DNA reads TGCGCCAGCAGCCGAGACAGGGCTCGAGGAAACACCATATATTTT.

The chain combines TRBV6-2 or TRBV6-3 with TRBJ2-3; the match to TRBD2 covers 12 bases. This CDR3 region has 16 residues. Germline V lookup: CDR1 MNHEY, CDR2 SVGEGT. V shed 2 bases, J shed 3 bases, and the junction held 3 bases outside the gene matches. DNA of the CDR3: TGTGCCAGCAGTTACAAACTAGCGGGAGGAACAGATACGCAGTATTTT. It specifies CASSYKLAGGTDTQYF.

This chain connects TRBV7-2 to TRBJ1-1, with 7 positions matching TRBD1. CDR1 SGHTA and CDR2 FQGNSA come from the germline V gene. V trimming: 5 bases; J trimming: 3 bases; junction bases outside the gene matches: 12. The CDR3 is 16 amino acids. The DNA for the CDR3 is TGTGCCAGCAGCCGGACCGGGACAGAGCTCTACACTGAAGCTTTCTTT. The encoded protein is CASSRTGTELYTEAFF. The variable domain in full, with the rest retrieved from reference TRBV7-2 and TRBJ1-1, is GAGVSQSPSNKVTEKGKDVELRCDPISGHTALYWYRQSLGQGLEFLIYFQGNSAPDKSGLPSDRFSAERTGGSVSTLTIQRTQQEDSAVYLCASSRTGTELYTEAFFGQGTRLTVV.

This clone was observed a few times. The chain is built from TRBV14 and TRBJ1-4; 7 positions agree with TRBD1. This CDR3 has 14 residues. J gave up 5 bases and V 3 bases, and 3 bases lay outside the gene matches. Germline V gene lookup returns CDR1 SGHDN and CDR2 FVKESK. The CDR3 protein is CASSHGTVNEKLFF. The CDR3 nucleotides are TGTGCCAGCAGCCATGGGACAGTAAATGAAAAACTGTTTTTT.

V gene TRBV7-9 combines with J gene TRBJ1-1; no clear D. The V end lost 5 bases, the J end lost 4 bases, and 11 bases lay between the germline ends. Looked up from germline, CDR1 is SEHNR and CDR2 is FQNEAQ (reference sequence). This CDR3 has 13 amino acids. CDR3 loop: CASSLIDGTEAFF. The CDR3 DNA reads TGTGCCAGCAGCCTCATAGATGGCACTGAAGCTTTCTTT.

The V gene is TRBV7-2, the J gene TRBJ1-6, with D possibly matching TRBD1 (5 bases). Trimming took off 7 bases at V and 4 bases at J, with 14 bases between the two ends. CDR3 length: 15 amino acids. The germline gives CDR1 SGHTA, CDR2 FQGNSA. The CDR3 reads CASTTEVGYNSPLHF. In nucleotides, the CDR3 is TGTGCCAGCACGACAGAAGTGGGTTATAATTCACCCCTCCACTTT.

The chain is built from TRBV19 and TRBJ1-4; TRBD1 agrees at 9 bases. CDR3 size: 14 residues. Germline trimming cut 7 bases from V and 6 bases from J; bases unmatched to any gene: 6. Germline-derived CDR1 and CDR2 are LNHDA and SQIVND (reference sequence). The CDR3 coding sequence is TGTGCCAGTACTCGGACAGGGGTAGATGAAAAACTGTTTTTT. Its translation: CASTRTGVDEKLFF.

CDR3 protein: CASSPPQNGYTF. The DNA of the CDR3 is TGTGCCAGCTCACCGCCCCAGAATGGCTACACCTTC. The chain recombines TRBV18 with TRBJ1-2, with D uncertain. The V gene lost 3 bases and the J gene lost 6 bases, with 8 bases spanning the gap. Germline CDR1 is KGHSH and CDR2 is LQKENI. The CDR3 contains 12 residues. Based on the CDR3 plus reference TRBV18 and TRBJ1-2, the full variable domain is NAGVMQNPRHLVRRRGQEARLRCSPMKGHSHVYWYRQLPEEGLKFMVYLQKENIIDESGMPKERFSAEFPKEGPSILRIQQVVRGDSAAYFCASSPPQNGYTFGSGTRLTVV.

A few counts support this clone. The genes are TRBV30 and TRBJ2-7, with 10 bases matching TRBD2. Germline V gene lookup returns CDR1 GTSNPN and CDR2 SVGIG (reference sequence). This CDR3 is built from 13 residues. The J segment lost 4 bases and the V segment lost 8 bases, leaving 8 bases of the junction unmatched. The CDR3 is CALSAGGGYEQYV. For the CDR3, the DNA is TGTGCCCTTTCAGCGGGAGGGGGGTACGAGCAGTACGTC.

Here the CDR3 reads CASSPHLGGEKGTEAFF. CDR3 nucleotides: TGTGCCAGCAGCCCGCACCTAGGGGGGGAGAAGGGCACTGAAGCTTTCTTT. The chain is built from TRBV7-9 and TRBJ1-1, with a weak D call TRBD1 (6 bases). This CDR3 has 17 residues. The V gene's germline CDR1 is SEHNR and CDR2 FQNEAQ (reference sequence). V shed 5 bases and J shed 4 bases, with 23 bases lying between them.

The genes are TRBV29-1 and TRBJ2-1, with a possible D match to TRBD2 (6 bases). V gave up 4 bases and J gave up 8 bases, with 18 bases separating them. Germline-derived CDR1 and CDR2 are SQVTM and ANQGSEA. The CDR3 spans 14 residues. CDR3 residues: CSVGRDGGSDEQFF. DNA of the CDR3: TGCAGCGTTGGGAGGGACGGGGGATCGGATGAGCAGTTCTTC.

V gene TRBV7-8 combines with J gene TRBJ2-1, with TRBD2 matching over 14 bases. The CDR3 runs to 15 residues. The V gene end was trimmed by 5 bases and the J gene end by 11 bases; junction bases not matched to a gene: 8. The V gene's germline CDR1 is SGHVS and CDR2 FQNEAQ. The CDR3 region is CASSVRGTSGSQQFF. The CDR3 coding sequence is TGTGCCAGCAGCGTAAGGGGGACTAGCGGGAGTCAGCAGTTCTTC.